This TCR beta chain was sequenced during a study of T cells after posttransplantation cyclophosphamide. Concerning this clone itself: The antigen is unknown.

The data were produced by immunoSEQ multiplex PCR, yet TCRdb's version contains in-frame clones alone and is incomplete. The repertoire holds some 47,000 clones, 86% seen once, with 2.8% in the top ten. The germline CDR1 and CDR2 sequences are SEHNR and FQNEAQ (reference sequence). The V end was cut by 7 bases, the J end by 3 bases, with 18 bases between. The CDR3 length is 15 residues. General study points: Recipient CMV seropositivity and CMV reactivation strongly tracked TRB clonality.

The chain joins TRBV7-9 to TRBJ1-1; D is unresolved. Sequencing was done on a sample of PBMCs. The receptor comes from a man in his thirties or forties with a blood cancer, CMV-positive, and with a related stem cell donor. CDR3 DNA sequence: TGTGCCAGCATCCAGGCGCGGGGAAAGGACACTGAAGCTTTCTTT. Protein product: CASIQARGKDTEAFF.